This T cell receptor (beta chain) is drawn from a study of breast tumors, draining lymph nodes, adjacent tissues (dated by TCRdb to the mid-2010s). Regarding the complete study: The study compared TCR beta repertoires across tumor, adjacent nontumor tissue and axillary lymph nodes from breast cancer patients. The study aimed to assess the relationships and possible T-cell exchange between tumor, surrounding tissue and draining lymph node repertoires in human breast cancer.

This clonotype was recorded many times. Its recognized antigen is unknown. No per-base quality is available; no much larger clone lies one base away. Study-level results and caveats: Tumor T-cell repertoires showed less diversity than lymph node repertoires and more diversity than nontumor tissue repertoires, and tumor T-cell repertoires showed preferential V and J gene usage. The conclusion that tumor T cells originate in lymph nodes was framed as consistent with a hypothesis rather than directly demonstrated. Tumor and nontumor tissue repertoires were found to be significantly more similar in luminal-like than in basal-like breast cancer. The data were considered consistent with the idea that most tumor T cells come from the lymph node and then expand in tumor tissue.

There are 16 amino acids in the CDR3, from cysteine to phenylalanine inclusive. Kept here is only the CDR3 DNA, which spans 48 bases and is read in frame from base 1. V gives up 4 bases and J gives up 4 bases, and the segment between their germline ends measures 18 bases. CDR1 and CDR2, per the germline V gene, are SGHAT and FQNNGV. The axillary draining lymph nodes of breast cancer patients were the source of the lymph node samples. Sequenced on an Illumina HiSeq 2000. Multiplex PCR amplification was used to generate the TCR beta chain libraries. High-throughput sequencing was used to analyze the amplified TCR beta chain products. The raw public reads went through TCRdb reprocessing: fastp at Q25, MiXCR clone calling, in-frame beta chains kept. Each entry is one CDR3 protein sequence, shown with its most common DNA and genes. In this sample the table shows about 130,000 distinct CDR3 sequences, 15% to 20% of which occur a single time. Clones ranked in the top ten supply less than 4% of the sample.

Here the chain combines TRBV11-2 and TRBJ2-3; TRBD2 could be the D gene, as 7 bases match. Source material: axillary lymph node tissue. The sequence derives from a female donor with breast cancer. Some clones in this sample may be carry-over from other donors' samples. The sequenced DNA: TGTGCCAGCAGCTCGCCAGGGGTCCTAGCGGCAGATACGCAGTATTTT. Its product reads: CASSSPGVLAADTQYF.